These T cell receptor beta chains were read from a single sample in a study of cytomegalovirus exposure and HLA in healthy donors. TCRdb's table, derived via immunoSEQ multiplex PCR, lists solely in-frame clones and lacks some. The data contain some 100,000 clones, 70% to 80% of them singletons. Sequenced material: PBMCs. The source is a female donor in good health and CMV-seropositive. Both conserved end residues are part of each CDR3. Each record gives: CDR3 protein, CDR3 DNA, J gene, V gene, D gene, clone size. A D gene is named only where the DNA matches it firmly. Some rows have no size entry. The others give once, few or many, or a class for an expanded clone.

cdr3_aa: CASSQGRWTGDTEAFF; cdr3_nt: TGTGCCAGCAGCCAAGGCCGTTGGACAGGGGACACTGAAGCTTTCTTT; j_call: TRBJ1-1; v_call: TRBV4-2; d_call: TRBD1; clone_size: .
cdr3_aa: CASAAGPYEQYF; cdr3_nt: TGTGCCTCGGCGGCAGGGCCCTACGAGCAGTACTTC; j_call: TRBJ2-7; v_call: TRBV30; d_call: .; clone_size: .
cdr3_aa: CASSLAQGRDGYTF; cdr3_nt: TGTGCCAGCAGCTTGGCCCAGGGAAGGGATGGCTACACCTTC; j_call: TRBJ1-2; v_call: TRBV5-8; d_call: .; clone_size: .
cdr3_aa: CASSLAGRANEQFF; cdr3_nt: TGTGCCAGCAGCTTAGCCGGCAGGGCGAATGAGCAGTTCTTC; j_call: TRBJ2-1; v_call: TRBV7-6; d_call: .; clone_size: few
cdr3_aa: CASSQDFGRVGSYEQYF; cdr3_nt: TGCGCCAGCAGCCAAGATTTCGGCAGGGTGGGTTCCTACGAGCAGTACTTC; j_call: TRBJ2-7; v_call: TRBV4-3; d_call: .; clone_size: once
cdr3_aa: CASSVASGVGELFF; cdr3_nt: TGTGCCAGCAGCGTAGCTTCGGGGGTCGGGGAGCTGTTTTTT; j_call: TRBJ2-2; v_call: TRBV9; d_call: .; clone_size: .
cdr3_aa: CAWEGPDRMNTIYF; cdr3_nt: TGTGCCTGGGAAGGTCCGGACAGGATGAACACCATATATTTT; j_call: TRBJ1-3; v_call: TRBV30; d_call: TRBD1; clone_size: once
cdr3_aa: CAIRDREGADTQYF; cdr3_nt: TGTGCCATCAGGGACAGGGAGGGCGCAGATACGCAGTATTTT; j_call: TRBJ2-3; v_call: TRBV10-3; d_call: .; clone_size: .
cdr3_aa: CASSPYRARLDEQFF; cdr3_nt: TGTGCCAGCAGTCCCTACAGGGCCCGTCTGGATGAGCAGTTCTTC; j_call: TRBJ2-1; v_call: TRBV6-1; d_call: .; clone_size: .
cdr3_aa: CASSSNVGGNTFYEQYF; cdr3_nt: TGTGCCAGCAGCTCCAACGTTGGCGGGAATACTTTCTACGAGCAGTACTTC; j_call: TRBJ2-7; v_call: TRBV11-2; d_call: .; clone_size: .
cdr3_aa: CASKGRGDDEQFF; cdr3_nt: TGTGCCAGCAAGGGGAGGGGAGACGATGAGCAGTTCTTC; j_call: TRBJ2-1; v_call: TRBV6-5; d_call: TRBD2; clone_size: .
cdr3_aa: CASSPTSGGYEQYF; cdr3_nt: TGTGCCAGTAGCCCGACTAGCGGGGGTTACGAGCAGTACTTC; j_call: TRBJ2-7; v_call: TRBV19; d_call: TRBD2; clone_size: .
cdr3_aa: CASSLIAGAEAFF; cdr3_nt: TGCGCCAGCAGCTTAATCGCGGGCGCTGAAGCTTTCTTT; j_call: TRBJ1-1; v_call: TRBV5-1; d_call: .; clone_size: .
cdr3_aa: CASSYMRNTEAFF; cdr3_nt: TGTGCCAGCAGTTACATGAGGAACACTGAAGCTTTCTTT; j_call: TRBJ1-1; v_call: TRBV6-5; d_call: .; clone_size: large
cdr3_aa: CTSSQEPSGGTLYQETQYF; cdr3_nt: TGCACCAGCAGCCAAGAGCCCAGCGGGGGCACACTGTACCAAGAGACCCAGTACTTC; j_call: TRBJ2-5; v_call: TRBV1; d_call: .; clone_size: .
cdr3_aa: CASARWPNTGELFF; cdr3_nt: TGTGCCAGTGCCAGGTGGCCTAACACCGGGGAGCTGTTTTTT; j_call: TRBJ2-2; v_call: TRBV19; d_call: .; clone_size: few
cdr3_aa: CASGLSKEGLAGPLNTGELFF; cdr3_nt: TGTGCTAGTGGTTTGTCCAAAGAGGGGCTAGCGGGACCCTTGAACACCGGGGAGCTGTTTTTT; j_call: TRBJ2-2; v_call: TRBV12-5; d_call: TRBD2; clone_size: .
cdr3_aa: CASSLQGLVETQYF; cdr3_nt: TGTGCCAGCTCACTCCAGGGTCTGGTGGAGACCCAGTACTTC; j_call: TRBJ2-5; v_call: TRBV18; d_call: .; clone_size: .
cdr3_aa: CASSSGQTYEQYF; cdr3_nt: TGTGCCAGCAGCTCGGGACAGACCTACGAGCAGTACTTC; j_call: TRBJ2-7; v_call: TRBV7-6; d_call: TRBD1; clone_size: .
cdr3_aa: CASSELRLAGAPTDTQYF; cdr3_nt: TGTGCCAGCAGTGAACTCCGACTAGCGGGAGCTCCAACAGATACGCAGTATTTT; j_call: TRBJ2-3; v_call: TRBV25-1; d_call: TRBD2; clone_size: .
cdr3_aa: CSVELRDFGMNTEAFF; cdr3_nt: TGCAGCGTTGAACTTAGGGACTTCGGCATGAACACTGAAGCTTTCTTT; j_call: TRBJ1-1; v_call: TRBV29-1; d_call: .; clone_size: few
cdr3_aa: CASSLPLAETSGANVLTF; cdr3_nt: TGTGCCAGCAGCTTGCCCCTAGCGGAAACCTCTGGGGCCAACGTCCTGACTTTC; j_call: TRBJ2-6; v_call: TRBV5-4; d_call: TRBD2; clone_size: .
cdr3_aa: CASSPSRGQMDGYTF; cdr3_nt: TGTGCCAGCAGCCCCAGTCGGGGACAGATGGATGGCTACACCTTC; j_call: TRBJ1-2; v_call: TRBV7-9; d_call: TRBD1; clone_size: .
cdr3_aa: CASSLGRGQPQHF; cdr3_nt: TGTGCCAGCAGCTTAGGCAGGGGCCAGCCCCAGCATTTT; j_call: TRBJ1-5; v_call: TRBV7-2; d_call: .; clone_size: .
cdr3_aa: CASSENSGGFMNTEAFF; cdr3_nt: TGTGCCAGCAGCGAGAACTCGGGAGGGTTTATGAACACTGAAGCTTTCTTT; j_call: TRBJ1-1; v_call: TRBV25-1; d_call: .; clone_size: .
cdr3_aa: CASSSGGLGTDTQYF; cdr3_nt: TGTGCCAGCAGTTCGGGGGGCCTGGGCACAGATACGCAGTATTTT; j_call: TRBJ2-3; v_call: TRBV5-4; d_call: .; clone_size: once
cdr3_aa: CAWSVAKNSQYF; cdr3_nt: TGTGCCTGGAGTGTAGCCAAAAACAGTCAGTACTTC; j_call: TRBJ2-4; v_call: TRBV30; d_call: .; clone_size: .
cdr3_aa: CASSLTGEAFF; cdr3_nt: TGTGCCAGCAGCTTAACGGGTGAAGCTTTCTTT; j_call: TRBJ1-1; v_call: TRBV7-9; d_call: .; clone_size: .
cdr3_aa: CASSQDLLTSGTRKNIQYF; cdr3_nt: TGCGCCAGCAGCCAAGATCTGTTAACTAGCGGGACCCGCAAAAACATTCAGTACTTC; j_call: TRBJ2-4; v_call: TRBV4-1; d_call: TRBD2; clone_size: .
cdr3_aa: CASSRPGQGFSGANVLTF; cdr3_nt: TGTGCCAGCTCCCGCCCGGGACAGGGGTTCTCTGGGGCCAACGTCCTGACTTTC; j_call: TRBJ2-6; v_call: TRBV5-4; d_call: TRBD1; clone_size: .
cdr3_aa: CASSPTSGLAKNSQYF; cdr3_nt: TGTGCCAGCAGCCCCACTAGCGGACTAGCCAAAAACAGTCAGTACTTC; j_call: TRBJ2-4; v_call: TRBV9; d_call: TRBD2; clone_size: .
cdr3_aa: CASSDYPGANGLTF; cdr3_nt: TGTGCCAGCAGTGATTACCCTGGGGCCAACGGCCTGACTTTC; j_call: TRBJ2-6; v_call: TRBV6-4; d_call: .; clone_size: .
cdr3_aa: CASTVRGPEENIQYF; cdr3_nt: TGTGCCAGCACCGTACGAGGCCCTGAGGAAAACATTCAGTACTTC; j_call: TRBJ2-4; v_call: TRBV5-6; d_call: .; clone_size: few
cdr3_aa: CASSLVGSPTGELFF; cdr3_nt: TGTGCCAGCAGTTTAGTGGGGAGCCCCACCGGGGAGCTGTTTTTT; j_call: TRBJ2-2; v_call: TRBV27; d_call: .; clone_size: .
cdr3_aa: CASSPGGAGRYQETQYF; cdr3_nt: TGTGCCAGCAGCCCCGGGGGAGCGGGGAGGTACCAAGAGACCCAGTACTTC; j_call: TRBJ2-5; v_call: TRBV7-2; d_call: TRBD2; clone_size: .
cdr3_aa: CASSLGGRDDTEAFF; cdr3_nt: TGCGCCAGCAGCTTGGGAGGCAGGGATGACACTGAAGCTTTCTTT; j_call: TRBJ1-1; v_call: TRBV5-1; d_call: .; clone_size: .
cdr3_aa: CAISTLRGDNYEQYF; cdr3_nt: TGTGCCATCAGTACTCTCCGGGGGGACAACTACGAGCAGTACTTC; j_call: TRBJ2-7; v_call: TRBV10-3; d_call: .; clone_size: .
cdr3_aa: CASSSQGAGGETQYF; cdr3_nt: TGTGCCAGCAGTAGTCAGGGGGCTGGAGGAGAGACCCAGTACTTC; j_call: TRBJ2-5; v_call: TRBV2; d_call: TRBD1; clone_size: once
cdr3_aa: CASSLVSGAYNEQFF; cdr3_nt: TGTGCCAGCAGCTTAGTTAGCGGAGCATACAATGAGCAGTTCTTC; j_call: TRBJ2-1; v_call: TRBV11-2; d_call: .; clone_size: .
cdr3_aa: CASSRQILNTEAFF; cdr3_nt: TGTGCCAGCAGCCGACAAATCCTGAACACTGAAGCTTTCTTT; j_call: TRBJ1-1; v_call: TRBV6-5; d_call: .; clone_size: .
cdr3_aa: CASSDYRDSDRGNTEAFF; cdr3_nt: TGCGCCAGCAGTGACTATCGCGACTCCGACAGGGGGAACACTGAAGCTTTCTTT; j_call: TRBJ1-1; v_call: TRBV10-1; d_call: TRBD1; clone_size: few
cdr3_aa: CASSATLPGTGLSGANVLTF; cdr3_nt: TGTGCCAGCAGTGCTACCCTACCCGGGACAGGGCTTAGTGGGGCCAACGTCCTGACTTTC; j_call: TRBJ2-6; v_call: TRBV6-1; d_call: TRBD1; clone_size: .
cdr3_aa: CASSLVMNTEAFF; cdr3_nt: TGCGCCAGCAGCTTGGTAATGAACACTGAAGCTTTCTTT; j_call: TRBJ1-1; v_call: TRBV5-1; d_call: .; clone_size: .
cdr3_aa: CASSPGQGRNTEAFF; cdr3_nt: TGTGCCAGCTCACCCGGACAGGGGCGGAACACTGAAGCTTTCTTT; j_call: TRBJ1-1; v_call: TRBV18; d_call: TRBD1; clone_size: .
cdr3_aa: CASSGTGTGVYEQYF; cdr3_nt: TGTGCCAGCAGTGGCACCGGGACTGGTGTGTACGAGCAGTACTTC; j_call: TRBJ2-7; v_call: TRBV6-5; d_call: .; clone_size: .
cdr3_aa: CASSSDGHRGLGSGANGLTF; cdr3_nt: TGTGCCAGCAGCTCAGATGGCCACAGGGGGCTGGGCTCTGGGGCCAACGGCCTGACTTTC; j_call: TRBJ2-6; v_call: TRBV5-5; d_call: TRBD1; clone_size: .
cdr3_aa: CASSPGLAGGEQYF; cdr3_nt: TGTGCCAGCAGTCCGGGACTAGCGGGAGGTGAGCAGTACTTC; j_call: TRBJ2-7; v_call: TRBV6-6; d_call: TRBD2; clone_size: few
cdr3_aa: CASSLDRLAGRGNTGELFF; cdr3_nt: TGTGCCAGCAGCTTAGATCGACTAGCGGGGAGGGGGAACACCGGGGAGCTGTTTTTT; j_call: TRBJ2-2; v_call: TRBV11-2; d_call: TRBD2; clone_size: .
cdr3_aa: CASSGPSGGGAEQFF; cdr3_nt: TGTGCCAGCAGCGGTCCCAGCGGGGGTGGAGCTGAGCAGTTCTTC; j_call: TRBJ2-1; v_call: TRBV14; d_call: TRBD2; clone_size: .
cdr3_aa: CASSVGPGGAGADTQYF; cdr3_nt: TGTGCCAGCAGCGTAGGCCCCGGGGGGGCTGGAGCAGATACGCAGTATTTT; j_call: TRBJ2-3; v_call: TRBV9; d_call: TRBD2; clone_size: few